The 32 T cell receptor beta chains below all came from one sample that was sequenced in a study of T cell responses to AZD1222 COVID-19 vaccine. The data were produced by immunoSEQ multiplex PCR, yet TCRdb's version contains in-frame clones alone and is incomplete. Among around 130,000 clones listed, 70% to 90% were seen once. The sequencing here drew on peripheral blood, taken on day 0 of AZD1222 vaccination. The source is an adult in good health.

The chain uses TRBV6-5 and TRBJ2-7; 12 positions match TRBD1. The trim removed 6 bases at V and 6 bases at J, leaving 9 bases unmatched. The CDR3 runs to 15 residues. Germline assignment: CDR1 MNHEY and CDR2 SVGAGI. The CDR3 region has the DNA TGTGCCAGCAGATCCAACCGGGACAGGGGGCTCGAGCAGTACTTC. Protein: CASRSNRDRGLEQYF.

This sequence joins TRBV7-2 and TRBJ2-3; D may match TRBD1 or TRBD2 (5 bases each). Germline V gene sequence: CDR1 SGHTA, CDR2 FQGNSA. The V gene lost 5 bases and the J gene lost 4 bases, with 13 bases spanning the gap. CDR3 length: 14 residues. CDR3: CASSTRLGADTQYF. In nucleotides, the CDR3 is TGTGCCAGCAGCACCCGACTGGGGGCAGATACGCAGTATTTT.

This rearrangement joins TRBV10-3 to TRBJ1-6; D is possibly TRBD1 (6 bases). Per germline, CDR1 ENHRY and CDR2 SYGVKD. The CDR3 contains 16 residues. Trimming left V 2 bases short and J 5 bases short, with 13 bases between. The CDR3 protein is CAISETRTENNSPLHF. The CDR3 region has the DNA TGTGCCATCAGTGAGACTAGGACAGAAAATAATTCACCCCTCCACTTT.

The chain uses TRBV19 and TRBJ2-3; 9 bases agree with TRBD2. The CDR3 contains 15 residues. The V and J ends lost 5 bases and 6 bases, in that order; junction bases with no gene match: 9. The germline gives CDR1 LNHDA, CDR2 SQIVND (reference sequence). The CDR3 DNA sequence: TGTGCCAGTAGTTGGAGCGGGAGGACTGCGGATACGCAGTATTTT. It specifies CASSWSGRTADTQYF.

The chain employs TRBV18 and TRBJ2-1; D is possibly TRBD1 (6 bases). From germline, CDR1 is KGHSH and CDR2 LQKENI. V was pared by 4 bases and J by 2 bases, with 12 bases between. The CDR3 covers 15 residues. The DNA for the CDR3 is TGTGCCAGCTCACTTTTCGGGGACACCTACAATGAGCAGTTCTTC. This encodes CASSLFGDTYNEQFF.

As DNA, the CDR3 is TGTGCCAGCAGCCAAGGGGCCCTCTACGAGCAGTACTTC. This encodes CASSQGALYEQYF. The chain uses TRBV3-1 (or the pseudogene TRBV3-2) and TRBJ2-7; D unresolved. The CDR3 spans 13 residues. Germline V gives CDR1 LGHDT, CDR2 YNNKEL (reference sequence). V lost 1 base, J lost 3 bases, and 7 bases lay in between.

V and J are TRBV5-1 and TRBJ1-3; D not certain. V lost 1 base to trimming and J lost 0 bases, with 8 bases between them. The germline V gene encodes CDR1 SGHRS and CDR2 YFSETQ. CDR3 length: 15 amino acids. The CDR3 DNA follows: TGCGCCAGCAGCTTGTCCGCAAGCTCTGGAAACACCATATATTTT. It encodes CASSLSASSGNTIYF.

CDR3 coding DNA: TGTGCCAGCAGTGATTCGCGGGGGCTTAACACTGAAGCTTTCTTT. Protein product: CASSDSRGLNTEAFF. The rearrangement links TRBV5-4 to TRBJ1-1; D may be TRBD1 (6 bases). Trimming stripped 5 bases from V and 2 bases from J, with 16 bases between. Germline CDR1 SGHNT, CDR2 YYREEE (reference sequence). This CDR3 region has 15 residues.

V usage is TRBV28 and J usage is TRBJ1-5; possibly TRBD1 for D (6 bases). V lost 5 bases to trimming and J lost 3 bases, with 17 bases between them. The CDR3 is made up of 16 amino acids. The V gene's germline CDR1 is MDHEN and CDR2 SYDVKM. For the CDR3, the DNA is TGTGCCAGCAGTCCCCCGACAGGACCGATCAATCAGCCCCAGCATTTT. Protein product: CASSPPTGPINQPQHF.

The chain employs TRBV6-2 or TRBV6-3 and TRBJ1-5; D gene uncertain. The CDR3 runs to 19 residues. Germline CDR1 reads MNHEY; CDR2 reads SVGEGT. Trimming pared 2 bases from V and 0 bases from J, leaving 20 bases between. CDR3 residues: CASSYGRPSARGSNQPQHF. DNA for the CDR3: TGTGCCAGCAGTTACGGCCGTCCCAGCGCCCGGGGTAGCAATCAGCCCCAGCATTTT.

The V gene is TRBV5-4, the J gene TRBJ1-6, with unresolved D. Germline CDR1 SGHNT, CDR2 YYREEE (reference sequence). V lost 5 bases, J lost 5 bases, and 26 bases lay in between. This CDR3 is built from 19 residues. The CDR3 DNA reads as TGTGCCAGCAGATCTGAGTCTGCAGGCCACTCGGCAGATAATTCACCCCTCCACTTT. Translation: CASRSESAGHSADNSPLHF.

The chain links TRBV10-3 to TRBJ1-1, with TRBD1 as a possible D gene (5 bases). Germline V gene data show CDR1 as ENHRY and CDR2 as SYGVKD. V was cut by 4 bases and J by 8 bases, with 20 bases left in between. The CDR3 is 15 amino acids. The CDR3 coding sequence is TGTGCCATCAGTGGATTTGGGGGGGTAGGTCAAGAAGCTTTCTTT. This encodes CAISGFGGVGQEAFF.

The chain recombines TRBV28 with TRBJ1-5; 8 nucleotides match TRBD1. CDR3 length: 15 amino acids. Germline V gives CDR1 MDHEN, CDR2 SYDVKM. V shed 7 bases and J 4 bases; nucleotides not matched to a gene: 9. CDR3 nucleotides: TGTGCCAGCACATCCAGGACAGGGAGAAATCAGCCCCAGCATTTT. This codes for CASTSRTGRNQPQHF. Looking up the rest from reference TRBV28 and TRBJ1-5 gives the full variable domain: DVKVTQSSRYLVKRTGEKVFLECVQDMDHENMFWYRQDPGLGLRLIYFSYDVKMKEKGDIPEGYSVSREKKERFSLILESASTNQTSMYLCASTSRTGRNQPQHFGDGTRLSIL.

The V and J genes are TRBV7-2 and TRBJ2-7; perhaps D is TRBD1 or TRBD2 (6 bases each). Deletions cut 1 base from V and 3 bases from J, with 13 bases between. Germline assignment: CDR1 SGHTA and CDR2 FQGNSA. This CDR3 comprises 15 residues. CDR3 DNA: TGTGCCAGCAGCTTAGTGGGGGGCGGTCTCTACGAGCAGTACTTC. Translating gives CASSLVGGGLYEQYF. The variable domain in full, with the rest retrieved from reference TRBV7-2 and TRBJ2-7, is GAGVSQSPSNKVTEKGKDVELRCDPISGHTALYWYRQSLGQGLEFLIYFQGNSAPDKSGLPSDRFSAERTGGSVSTLTIQRTQQEDSAVYLCASSLVGGGLYEQYFGPGTRLTVT.

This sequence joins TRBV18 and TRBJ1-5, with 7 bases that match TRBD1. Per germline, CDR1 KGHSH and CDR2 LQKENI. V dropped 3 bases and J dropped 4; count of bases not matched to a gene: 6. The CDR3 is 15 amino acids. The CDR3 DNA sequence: TGTGCCAGCTCACCTACGACAGGGAGGAATCAGCCCCAGCATTTT. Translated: CASSPTTGRNQPQHF.

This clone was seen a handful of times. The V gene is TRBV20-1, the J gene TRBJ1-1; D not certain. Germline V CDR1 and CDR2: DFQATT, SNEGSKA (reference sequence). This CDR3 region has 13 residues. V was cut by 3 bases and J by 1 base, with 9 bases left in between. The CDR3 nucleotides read TGCAGTGCTAGTCGGCAGGCGAACACTGAAGCTTTCTTT. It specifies CSASRQANTEAFF.

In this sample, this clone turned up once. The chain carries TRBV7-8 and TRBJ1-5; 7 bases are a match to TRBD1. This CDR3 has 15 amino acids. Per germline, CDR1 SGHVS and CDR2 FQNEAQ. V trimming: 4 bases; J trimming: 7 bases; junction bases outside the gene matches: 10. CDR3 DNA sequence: TGTGCCAGCAGCTCAATCCAGGGGGGACGACAGCCCCAGCATTTT. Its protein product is CASSSIQGGRQPQHF. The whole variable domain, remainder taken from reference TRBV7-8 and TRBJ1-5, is GAGVSQSPRYKVAKRGQDVALRCDPISGHVSLFWYQQALGQGPEFLTYFQNEAQLDKSGLPSDRFFAERPEGSVSTLKIQRTQQEDSAVYLCASSSIQGGRQPQHFGDGTRLSIL.

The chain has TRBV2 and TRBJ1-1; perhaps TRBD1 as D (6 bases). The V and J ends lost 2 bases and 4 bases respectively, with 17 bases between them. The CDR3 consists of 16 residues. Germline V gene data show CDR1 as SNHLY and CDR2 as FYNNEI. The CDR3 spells CASSEWGAGSVTEAFF. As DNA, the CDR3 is TGTGCCAGCAGTGAATGGGGGGCAGGGAGCGTCACTGAAGCTTTCTTT.

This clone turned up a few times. The CDR3 DNA reads TGTGCCAGCACCCCCCAGGGGGGCGAAGCTTTCTTT. It specifies CASTPQGGEAFF. The V call is TRBV6-5, the J call TRBJ1-1; TRBD1 agrees at 7 bases. This CDR3 comprises 12 residues. J was trimmed by 8 bases and V by 7 bases; bases with no gene match: 7. CDR1 MNHEY and CDR2 SVGAGI come from the germline V gene.

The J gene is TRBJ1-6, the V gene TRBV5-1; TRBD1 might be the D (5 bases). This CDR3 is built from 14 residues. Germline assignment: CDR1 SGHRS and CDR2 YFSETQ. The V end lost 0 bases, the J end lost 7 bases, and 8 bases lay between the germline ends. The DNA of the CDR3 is TGCGCCAGCAGCTTGGGGGGGGAAAATTCACCCCTCCACTTT. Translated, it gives CASSLGGENSPLHF.

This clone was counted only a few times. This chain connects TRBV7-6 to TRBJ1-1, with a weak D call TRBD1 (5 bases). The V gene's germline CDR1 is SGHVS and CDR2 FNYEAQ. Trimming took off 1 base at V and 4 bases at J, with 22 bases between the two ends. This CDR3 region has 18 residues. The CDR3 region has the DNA TGTGCCAGCAGCTTAGGATTCAGGGTGGGTTTCATGATCACTGAAGCTTTCTTT. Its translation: CASSLGFRVGFMITEAFF.

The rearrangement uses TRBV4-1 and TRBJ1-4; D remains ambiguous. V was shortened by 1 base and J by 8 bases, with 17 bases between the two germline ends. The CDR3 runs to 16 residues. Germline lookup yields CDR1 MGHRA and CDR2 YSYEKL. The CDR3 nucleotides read TGCGCCAGCAGCCAAGTATCCCTGAGAGGACGAGAAAAACTGTTTTTT. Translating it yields CASSQVSLRGREKLFF.

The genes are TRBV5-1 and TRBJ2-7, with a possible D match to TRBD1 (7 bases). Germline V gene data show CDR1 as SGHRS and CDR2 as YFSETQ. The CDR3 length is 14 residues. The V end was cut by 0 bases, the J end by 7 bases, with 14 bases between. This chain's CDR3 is CASSLATGAGEQYF. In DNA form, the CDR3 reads TGCGCCAGCAGCTTGGCCACAGGGGCGGGGGAGCAGTACTTC.

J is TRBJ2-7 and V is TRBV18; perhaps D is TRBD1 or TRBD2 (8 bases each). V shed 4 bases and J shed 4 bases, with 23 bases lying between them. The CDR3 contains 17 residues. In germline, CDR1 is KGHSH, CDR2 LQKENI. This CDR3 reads CASSRRGAGGALYEQYF. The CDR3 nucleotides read TGTGCCAGCTCACGGCGGGGGGCAGGGGGCGCGCTATACGAGCAGTACTTC.

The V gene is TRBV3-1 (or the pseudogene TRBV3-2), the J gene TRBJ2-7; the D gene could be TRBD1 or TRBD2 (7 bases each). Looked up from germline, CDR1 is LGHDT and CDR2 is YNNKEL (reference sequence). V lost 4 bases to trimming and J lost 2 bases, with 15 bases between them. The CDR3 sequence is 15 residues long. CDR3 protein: CASSPPGGATYEQYF. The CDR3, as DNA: TGTGCCAGCAGCCCCCCAGGGGGGGCGACCTACGAGCAGTACTTC.

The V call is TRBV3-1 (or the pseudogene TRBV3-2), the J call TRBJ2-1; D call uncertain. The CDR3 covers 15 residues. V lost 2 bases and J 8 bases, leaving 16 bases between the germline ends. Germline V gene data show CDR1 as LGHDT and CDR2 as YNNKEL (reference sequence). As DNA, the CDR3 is TGTGCCAGCAGCCAATTACATGTTGGGCCCGATGAGCAGTTCTTC. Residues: CASSQLHVGPDEQFF.

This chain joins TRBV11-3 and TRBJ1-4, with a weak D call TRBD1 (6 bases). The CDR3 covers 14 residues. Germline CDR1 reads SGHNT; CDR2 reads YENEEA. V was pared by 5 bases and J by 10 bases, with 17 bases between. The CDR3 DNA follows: TGTGCCAGCAGCCCAGGACAGTCCGACGGAAAACTGTTTTTT. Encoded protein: CASSPGQSDGKLFF. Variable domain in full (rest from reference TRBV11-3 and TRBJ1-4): EAGVVQSPRYKIIEKKQPVAFWCNPISGHNTLYWYLQNLGQGPELLIRYENEEAVDDSQLPKDRFSAERLKGVDSTLKIQPAELGDSAVYLCASSPGQSDGKLFFGSGTQLSVL.

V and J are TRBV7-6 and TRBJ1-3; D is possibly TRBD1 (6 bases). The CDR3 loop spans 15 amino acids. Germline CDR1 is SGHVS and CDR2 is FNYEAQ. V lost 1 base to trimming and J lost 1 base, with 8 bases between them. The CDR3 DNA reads TGTGCCAGCAGCTTAGGGGGGGCGTCTGGAAACACCATATATTTT. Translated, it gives CASSLGGASGNTIYF. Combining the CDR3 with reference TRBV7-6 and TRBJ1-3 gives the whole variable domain GAGVSQSPRYKVTKRGQDVALRCDPISGHVSLYWYRQALGQGPEFLTYFNYEAQQDKSGLPNDRFSAERPEGSISTLTIQRTEQRDSAMYRCASSLGGASGNTIYFGEGSWLTVV.

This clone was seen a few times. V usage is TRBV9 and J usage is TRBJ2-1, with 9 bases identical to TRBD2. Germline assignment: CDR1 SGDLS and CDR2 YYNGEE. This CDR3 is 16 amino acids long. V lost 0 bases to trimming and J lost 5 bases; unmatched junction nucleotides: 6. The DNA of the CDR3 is TGTGCCAGCAGCGTAGGGGCGGGAGGGTATAACAATGAGCAGTTCTTC. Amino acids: CASSVGAGGYNNEQFF.

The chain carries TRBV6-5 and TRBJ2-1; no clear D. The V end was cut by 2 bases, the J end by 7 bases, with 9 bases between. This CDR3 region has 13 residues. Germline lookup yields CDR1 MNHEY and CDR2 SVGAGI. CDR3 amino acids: CASSYRVRNEQFF. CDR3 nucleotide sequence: TGTGCCAGCAGTTACCGTGTGCGTAATGAGCAGTTCTTC.

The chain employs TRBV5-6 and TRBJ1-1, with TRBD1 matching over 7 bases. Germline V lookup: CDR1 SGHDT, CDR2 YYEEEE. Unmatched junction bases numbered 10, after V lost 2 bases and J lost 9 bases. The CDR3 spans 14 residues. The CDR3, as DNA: TGTGCCAGCAGCTTTTTAAACAGGGGAGGAAAAGCTTTCTTT. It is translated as CASSFLNRGGKAFF.

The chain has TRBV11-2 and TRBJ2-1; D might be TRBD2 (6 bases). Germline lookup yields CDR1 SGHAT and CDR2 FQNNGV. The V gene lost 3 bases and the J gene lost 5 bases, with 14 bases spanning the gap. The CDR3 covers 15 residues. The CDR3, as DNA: TGTGCCAGCAGCTTGGGCGGGACGTCTCACAATGAGCAGTTCTTC. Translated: CASSLGGTSHNEQFF.